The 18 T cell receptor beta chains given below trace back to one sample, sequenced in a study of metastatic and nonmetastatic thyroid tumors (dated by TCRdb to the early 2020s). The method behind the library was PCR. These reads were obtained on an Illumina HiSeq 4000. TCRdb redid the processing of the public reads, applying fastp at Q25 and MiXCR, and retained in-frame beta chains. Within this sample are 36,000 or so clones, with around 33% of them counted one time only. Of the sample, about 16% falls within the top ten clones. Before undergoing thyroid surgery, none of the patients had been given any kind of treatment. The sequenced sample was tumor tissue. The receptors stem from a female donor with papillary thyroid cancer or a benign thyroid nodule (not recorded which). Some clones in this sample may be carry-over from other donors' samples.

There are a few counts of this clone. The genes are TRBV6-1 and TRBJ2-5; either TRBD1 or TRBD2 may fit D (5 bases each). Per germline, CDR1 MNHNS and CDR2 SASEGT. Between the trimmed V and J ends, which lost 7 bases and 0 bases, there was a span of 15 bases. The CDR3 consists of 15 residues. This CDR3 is CASTPQAGNQETQYF. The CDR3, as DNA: TGTGCCAGCACACCACAGGCGGGTAACCAAGAGACCCAGTACTTC.

The CDR3 here is CASSGGYEQYF. CDR3 DNA sequence: TGTGCCAGCAGTGGGGGATACGAGCAGTACTTC. The J gene is TRBJ2-7, the V gene TRBV6-1; D remains ambiguous. Looked up from germline, CDR1 is MNHNS and CDR2 is SASEGT. The V and J ends lost 4 bases and 4 bases respectively, with 5 bases between them. The CDR3 is made up of 11 amino acids.

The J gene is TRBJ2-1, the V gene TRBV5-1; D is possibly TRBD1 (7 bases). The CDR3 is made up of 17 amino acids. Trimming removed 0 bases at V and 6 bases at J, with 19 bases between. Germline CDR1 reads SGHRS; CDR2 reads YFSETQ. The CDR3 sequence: CASSLASGFQGGNEQFF. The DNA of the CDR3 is TGCGCCAGCAGCTTGGCCTCGGGCTTCCAGGGGGGCAATGAGCAGTTCTTC. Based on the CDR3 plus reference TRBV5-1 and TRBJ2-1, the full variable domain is KAGVTQTPRYLIKTRGQQVTLSCSPISGHRSVSWYQQTPGQGLQFLFEYFSETQRNKGNFPGRFSGRQFSNSRSEMNVSTLELGDSALYLCASSLASGFQGGNEQFFGPGTRLTVL.

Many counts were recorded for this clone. The CDR3 sequence is CASSFSRNQPQHF. CDR3 DNA: TGTGCCAGCAGTTTTAGCCGCAATCAGCCCCAGCATTTT. The chain is built from TRBV12-3 or TRBV12-4 and TRBJ1-5; no clear D gene. The CDR3 sequence is 13 residues long. Deletions cut 3 bases from V and 2 bases from J, with 5 bases between.

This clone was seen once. CDR3 sequence: CASSFSGGTYEQYF. The CDR3 region has the DNA TGTGCCAGCAGCTTTTCAGGGGGCACCTACGAGCAGTACTTC. The rearrangement uses TRBV7-8 and TRBJ2-7, with TRBD1 matching over 8 bases. Looked up from germline, CDR1 is SGHVS and CDR2 is FQNEAQ. The ends lost 3 bases at V and 2 bases at J; junction bases unmatched: 3. This CDR3 is 14 amino acids long.

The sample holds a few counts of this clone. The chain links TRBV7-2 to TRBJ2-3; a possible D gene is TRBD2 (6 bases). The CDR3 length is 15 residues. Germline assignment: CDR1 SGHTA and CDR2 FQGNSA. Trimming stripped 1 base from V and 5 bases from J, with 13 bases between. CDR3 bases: TGTGCCAGCAGCTTAGGGCCCCGGGGGAAAGATACGCAGTATTTT. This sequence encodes CASSLGPRGKDTQYF.

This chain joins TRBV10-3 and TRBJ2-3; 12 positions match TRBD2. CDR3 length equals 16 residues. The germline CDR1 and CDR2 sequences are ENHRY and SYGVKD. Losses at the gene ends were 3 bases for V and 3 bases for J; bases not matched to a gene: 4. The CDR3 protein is CAISDPGTSGTDTQYF. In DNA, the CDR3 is TGTGCCATCAGTGACCCCGGGACTAGCGGGACAGATACGCAGTATTTT.

For the CDR3, the DNA is TGTGCCAGCAGCTTAGCCAGCAGTGTTCAAGCGGGGGGATCCACCGGGGAGCTGTTTTTT. Protein product: CASSLASSVQAGGSTGELFF. The chain employs TRBV11-1 and TRBJ2-2; 9 bases line up with TRBD2. CDR3 length: 20 residues. V gave up 0 bases and J gave up 4 bases; unmatched junction bases: 15. Germline V gives CDR1 SGHAT, CDR2 FQDESV (reference sequence).

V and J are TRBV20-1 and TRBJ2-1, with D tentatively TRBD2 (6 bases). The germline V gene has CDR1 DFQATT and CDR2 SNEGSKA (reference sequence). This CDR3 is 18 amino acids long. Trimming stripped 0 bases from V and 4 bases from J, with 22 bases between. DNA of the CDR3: TGCAGTGCTAGAGATAGTTGGGGGAGGCTCACTGAATACAATGAGCAGTTCTTC. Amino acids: CSARDSWGRLTEYNEQFF.

CDR3 sequence: CSATKLAGEAGELFF. The CDR3 bases are TGCAGTGCTACTAAACTAGCGGGAGAGGCCGGGGAGCTGTTTTTT. The chain couples TRBV20-1 to TRBJ2-2; 11 positions agree with TRBD2. Germline CDR1 is DFQATT and CDR2 is SNEGSKA (reference sequence). Trimming cost V 4 bases and J 6 bases; bases outside gene matches: 7. The CDR3 is made up of 15 amino acids.

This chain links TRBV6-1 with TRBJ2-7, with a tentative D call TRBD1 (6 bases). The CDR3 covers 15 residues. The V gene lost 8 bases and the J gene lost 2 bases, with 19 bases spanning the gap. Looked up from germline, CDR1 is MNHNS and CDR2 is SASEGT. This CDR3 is CASWATGQPTYEQYF. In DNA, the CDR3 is TGTGCCAGCTGGGCCACCGGACAGCCTACCTACGAGCAGTACTTC.

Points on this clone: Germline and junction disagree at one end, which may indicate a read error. The CDR3: CASSEQGLAGSEQYF. CDR3 DNA sequence: TGCGCCAGCAGTGAACAAGGACTAGCGGGAAGCGAGCAGTACTTC. V and J are TRBV6-1 and TRBJ2-7; the match to TRBD2 covers 12 bases. CDR3 length equals 15 residues. Per germline, CDR1 MNHNS and CDR2 SASEGT.

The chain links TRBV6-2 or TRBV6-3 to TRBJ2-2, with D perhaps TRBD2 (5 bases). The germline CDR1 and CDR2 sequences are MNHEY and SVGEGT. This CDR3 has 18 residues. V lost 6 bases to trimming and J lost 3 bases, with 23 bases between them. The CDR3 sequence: CASSHPEGLAGHTGELFF. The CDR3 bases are TGTGCCAGCAGCCACCCAGAAGGGCTAGCTGGTCACACCGGGGAGCTGTTTTTT.

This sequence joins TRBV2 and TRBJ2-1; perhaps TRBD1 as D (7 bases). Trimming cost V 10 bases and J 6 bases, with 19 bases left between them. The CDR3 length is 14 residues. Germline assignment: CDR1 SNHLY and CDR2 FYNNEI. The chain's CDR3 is CATGGTGVANEQFF. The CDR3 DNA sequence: TGTGCCACCGGGGGTACAGGGGTTGCCAATGAGCAGTTCTTC.

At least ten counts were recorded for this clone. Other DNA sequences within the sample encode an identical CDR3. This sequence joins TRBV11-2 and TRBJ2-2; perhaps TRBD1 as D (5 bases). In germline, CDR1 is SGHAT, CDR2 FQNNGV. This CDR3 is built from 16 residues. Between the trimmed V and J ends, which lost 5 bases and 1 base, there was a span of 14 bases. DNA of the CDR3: TGTGCCAGCAGCGCTGTCCGGACATGGAACACCGGGGAGCTGTTTTTT. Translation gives CASSAVRTWNTGELFF. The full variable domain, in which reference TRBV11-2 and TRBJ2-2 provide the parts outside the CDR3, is EAGVAQSPRYKIIEKRQSVAFWCNPISGHATLYWYQQILGQGPKLLIQFQNNGVVDDSQLPKDRFSAERLKGVDSTLKIQPAKLEDSAVYLCASSAVRTWNTGELFFGEGSRLTVL.

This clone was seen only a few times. As DNA, the CDR3 is TGTGCCAGCAGCCGACAGGGGACTAACTATGGCTACACCTTC. Its translation is CASSRQGTNYGYTF. The gene calls are TRBV12-3 or TRBV12-4 and TRBJ1-2; 8 bases map to TRBD1. V gave up 6 bases and J gave up 0 bases; unmatched junction bases: 3. The CDR3 has 14 residues.

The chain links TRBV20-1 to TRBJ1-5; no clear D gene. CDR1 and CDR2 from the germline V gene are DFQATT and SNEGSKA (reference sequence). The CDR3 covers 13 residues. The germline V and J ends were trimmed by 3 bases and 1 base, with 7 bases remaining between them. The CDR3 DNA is TGCAGTGCTAGTCGAGGGAGCAATCAGCCCCAGCATTTT. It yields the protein CSASRGSNQPQHF.

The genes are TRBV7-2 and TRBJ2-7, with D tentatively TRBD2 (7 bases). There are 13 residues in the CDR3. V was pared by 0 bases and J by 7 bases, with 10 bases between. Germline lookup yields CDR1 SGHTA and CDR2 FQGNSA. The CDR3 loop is CASSLAGGREQYF. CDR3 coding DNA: TGTGCCAGCAGCTTAGCGGGGGGGCGGGAGCAGTACTTC.